Presented here are 5 T cell receptor beta chains from one specimen sequenced in a study of vaccination effects on CD4 cells after COVID-19. Sequencing in the ViraFEST assay came after antigen-specific CD4+ T cells had been expanded with viral peptide pools, which were used to stimulate PBMC. Researchers isolated CD4+ T cells once ten to eleven days of culture had elapsed. According to PCR results, the person was infected with SARS-CoV-2 between March and December 2020. TCRdb keeps only in-frame clones here, not all; method: immunoSEQ multiplex PCR. The sample lists about 27,000 clones, about 77% occurring once. The antigens for these receptors are not known. This material consisted of CD4+ T cells from PBMCs cultured with HCoV-NL63 spike peptides, taken before COVID-19 vaccination. These receptors were collected from a human donor who had a prior SARS-CoV-2 infection.

This chain joins TRBV7-8 and TRBJ2-2; possible D gene TRBD2, 7 bases. V was pared by 11 bases and J by 1 base, with 14 bases between. Germline V gives CDR1 SGHVS, CDR2 FQNEAQ. CDR3 size: 14 residues. The CDR3 nucleotides read TGTGCCGGGGGGGCCGTAGTGAACACCGGGGAGCTGTTTTTT. Amino acids: CAGGAVVNTGELFF.

This clone was seen only a few times. J is TRBJ2-2 and V is TRBV6-5; no firm D call. The CDR3 consists of 14 residues. The germline V gene has CDR1 MNHEY and CDR2 SVGAGI. V shed 0 bases and J shed 4 bases, with 6 bases lying between them. The CDR3 bases are TGTGCCAGCAGTTACTCAGTTAGCACCGGGGAGCTGTTTTTT. It encodes CASSYSVSTGELFF.

This clone was seen once. V and J are TRBV18 and TRBJ1-3, with D possibly TRBD1 on 6 matching bases. Germline lookup yields CDR1 KGHSH and CDR2 LQKENI. CDR3 length: 17 amino acids. The V gene lost 1 base and the J gene lost 3 bases, with 16 bases spanning the gap. Here the CDR3 reads CASSPRDMFLLGNTIYF. CDR3 sequence (DNA): TGTGCCAGCTCACCACGGGACATGTTCCTACTTGGAAACACCATATATTTT.

V usage is TRBV5-8 and J usage is TRBJ2-7; D is unclear. The V gene lost 7 bases and the J gene lost 2 bases, with 22 bases spanning the gap. The CDR3 consists of 16 residues. CDR1 and CDR2 (germline): SGHTS, YDEGEE. CDR3 protein: CASSLLWVQNTYEQYF. Written as DNA, the CDR3 is TGTGCCAGCTCCTTGCTGTGGGTACAGAATACCTACGAGCAGTACTTC.

The J gene is TRBJ2-5, the V gene TRBV6-5; perhaps TRBD1 as D (5 bases). The CDR3 is 15 residues long. Trimming cost V 5 bases and J 3 bases, with 16 bases left between them. Germline V gene lookup returns CDR1 MNHEY and CDR2 SVGAGI. CDR3 in DNA: TGTGCCAGCAGTACATCACAGGCCCTAGAAGAGACCCAGTACTTC. It encodes CASSTSQALEETQYF.